These 20 T cell receptor beta chains originate from one sample sequenced in a study of cytomegalovirus exposure and HLA in healthy donors (dated by TCRdb to about 2017). The receptor library was made with the immunoSEQ multiplex PCR assay. For the multiplex PCR, a mixture combining 60 forward primers for TCR Vbeta segments and 13 reverse primers for TCR Jbeta segments was used. Imported from immuneACCESS, the table was reduced by TCRdb to in-frame sequences with V and J called. These copies leave out some clones; in studies compared against another copy, an unresolved V gene accounts for under half, and the cause of the remainder is not known. The sample includes about 140,000 clones, with approximately 80% observed a single time. The ten largest account for around 3.6% of the sample. The sample was PBMCs. Receptors were obtained from a man between 18 and 29 years old in good health and CMV-seronegative.

The chain joins TRBV30 to TRBJ1-3; perhaps TRBD1 as D (6 bases). Germline assignment: CDR1 GTSNPN and CDR2 SVGIG (reference sequence). The length of the CDR3 is 14 residues. Trimming stripped 2 bases from V and 7 bases from J, with 15 bases between. CDR3 region: CAWSPWTEGNTIYF. The CDR3, as DNA: TGTGCCTGGAGTCCCTGGACAGAAGGGAACACCATATATTTT.

The rearrangement uses TRBV29-1 and TRBJ2-3; 7 nucleotides line up with TRBD1. The germline CDR1 and CDR2 sequences are SQVTM and ANQGSEA. The J segment lost 4 bases and the V segment lost 2 bases, leaving 9 bases of the junction unmatched. CDR3 length: 15 amino acids. The CDR3 coding sequence is TGCAGCGTTGAAACGGCGCAGGGGGTACCAGATACGCAGTATTTT. It codes for CSVETAQGVPDTQYF.

This chain connects TRBV30 to TRBJ2-5; 7 bases align to TRBD1. The J call may be incorrect, as the DNA end agrees better with TRBJ2-7. CDR1 is GTSNPN, CDR2 SVGIG, per germline (reference sequence). The CDR3 contains 12 residues. The CDR3 sequence is CAWSRTGYEQYF. The CDR3 coding sequence is TGTGCCTGGAGTAGGACAGGATACGAGCAGTACTTC.

This clone came up once. The rearrangement uses TRBV19 and TRBJ2-2; tentatively, D is TRBD2 (5 bases). Germline assignment: CDR1 LNHDA and CDR2 SQIVND (reference sequence). The CDR3 length is 17 residues. V was pared by 2 bases and J by 0 bases, with 13 bases between. CDR3 region: CASSIKGVNANTGELFF. CDR3 DNA: TGTGCCAGTAGTATAAAGGGAGTTAACGCGAACACCGGGGAGCTGTTTTTT.

This chain joins TRBV27 and TRBJ2-7; TRBD1 matches at 12 bases. With 6 bases clipped from V and 4 bases from J, the junction kept 7 bases outside the gene matches. Germline V gene data show CDR1 as MNHEY and CDR2 as SMNVEV (reference sequence). The CDR3 consists of 15 residues. The CDR3 is CASSPGTGGGYEQYF. As DNA, the CDR3 is TGTGCCAGCAGCCCCGGGACAGGGGGCGGGTACGAGCAGTACTTC.

V is TRBV11-2 and J is TRBJ1-2; D not resolved. Germline lookup yields CDR1 SGHAT and CDR2 FQNNGV. The CDR3 runs to 14 residues. The germline V and J ends were trimmed by 0 bases and 4 bases, with 9 bases remaining between them. CDR3 sequence: CASSLDLQVYGYTF. CDR3 sequence (DNA): TGTGCCAGCAGCTTAGATTTGCAGGTCTATGGCTACACCTTC.

The chain couples TRBV7-2 to TRBJ1-1; tentative D call: TRBD1 (6 bases). Germline lookup yields CDR1 SGHTA and CDR2 FQGNSA. The ends were cut back, 3 bases at V and 1 base at J, with 12 bases in the middle. The CDR3 has 15 residues. CDR3 sequence reads: CASSFSLGANTEAFF. The DNA of the CDR3 is TGTGCCAGCAGCTTTAGTCTGGGGGCGAACACTGAAGCTTTCTTT.

The chain uses TRBV7-8 and TRBJ1-5, with 8 bases fitting TRBD1. Trimming took 4 bases from V and 4 from J; bases not matched to a gene: 6. The CDR3 sequence is 15 residues long. CDR1 and CDR2 (germline): SGHVS, FQNEAQ. The CDR3 spells CASSSWTGLNQPQHF. CDR3 DNA sequence: TGTGCCAGCAGCTCATGGACAGGGTTGAATCAGCCCCAGCATTTT. The complete variable domain, with remaining parts taken from reference TRBV7-8 and TRBJ1-5, reads GAGVSQSPRYKVAKRGQDVALRCDPISGHVSLFWYQQALGQGPEFLTYFQNEAQLDKSGLPSDRFFAERPEGSVSTLKIQRTQQEDSAVYLCASSSWTGLNQPQHFGDGTRLSIL.

A single count supports this clone. J is TRBJ1-2 and V is TRBV7-2, with D possibly being TRBD1 (5 bases). The germline gives CDR1 SGHTA, CDR2 FQGNSA. Trimming took off 5 bases at V and 8 bases at J, with 15 bases between the two ends. The CDR3 totals 13 residues. CDR3 sequence (DNA): TGTGCCAGCAGCCCCCAGGCGGGGGAAGGCTACACCTTC. This codes for CASSPQAGEGYTF.

This clone was counted a few times. This chain uses TRBV7-3 with TRBJ2-5; 7 positions match TRBD2. The CDR3 extends over 18 amino acids. V dropped 1 base and J dropped 0; count of bases not matched to a gene: 11. CDR1 and CDR2 from the germline V gene are SGHTA and FQGTGA. DNA of the CDR3: TGTGCCAGCAGCTTAAGGGGCCCTAGCGGAGTGTACCAAGAGACCCAGTACTTC. It specifies CASSLRGPSGVYQETQYF. Using reference TRBV7-3 and TRBJ2-5 for the parts outside the CDR3, the full variable domain is GAGVSQTPSNKVTEKGKYVELRCDPISGHTALYWYRQSLGQGPEFLIYFQGTGAADDSGLPNDRFFAVRPEGSVSTLKIQRTERGDSAVYLCASSLRGPSGVYQETQYFGPGTRLLVL.

The rearrangement joins TRBV10-1 to TRBJ1-5; D gene uncertain. Germline V CDR1 and CDR2: WNHNN, SYGVQD (reference sequence). The CDR3 is made up of 18 amino acids. The V end lost 0 bases, the J end lost 2 bases, and 17 bases lay between the germline ends. The CDR3 reads CASSESRNIILGNQPQHF. CDR3 in DNA: TGCGCCAGCAGTGAGTCGAGGAATATTATTTTAGGCAATCAGCCCCAGCATTTT.

V gene TRBV10-2 combines with J gene TRBJ2-2, with 13 nucleotides matching TRBD2. Trimming at V came to 8 bases and at J to 7 bases, leaving 7 bases not matched to a gene. The CDR3 is made up of 15 amino acids. CDR1 and CDR2 from the germline V gene are WSHSY and SAAADI. CDR3 coding DNA: TGCGCCAGCGCCTGGACTAGCGGGAGTCTCGGGGAGCTGTTTTTT. Protein: CASAWTSGSLGELFF.

The CDR3 spells CASSISVNTEAFF. The CDR3 nucleotides are TGTGCCAGCAGTATCTCAGTGAACACTGAAGCTTTCTTT. The rearrangement links TRBV6-5 to TRBJ1-1; no firm D call. The CDR3 has 13 residues. Germline V gene lookup returns CDR1 MNHEY and CDR2 SVGAGI. The germline V and J ends were trimmed by 5 bases and 0 bases, with 7 bases remaining between them.

The gene calls are TRBV27 and TRBJ2-2, with TRBD1 matching 11 bases. J lost 6 bases, V lost 3 bases, and 9 bases had no gene match. The CDR3 extends over 17 amino acids. Germline assignment: CDR1 MNHEY and CDR2 SMNVEV (reference sequence). The CDR3 reads CASSFGKGTGGSGELFF. DNA of the CDR3: TGTGCCAGCAGTTTTGGAAAGGGGACAGGGGGTTCCGGGGAGCTGTTTTTT.

The chain is built from TRBV5-8 and TRBJ2-3, with no clear D. V lost 5 bases, J lost 2 bases, and 12 bases lay in between. The CDR3 consists of 14 residues. From germline, CDR1 is SGHTS and CDR2 YDEGEE. For the CDR3, the DNA is TGTGCCAGCAGTCGGTTGATGGTCACAGATACGCAGTATTTT. This codes for CASSRLMVTDTQYF.

This sequence joins TRBV5-6 and TRBJ1-5; 7 nucleotides align to TRBD1. Germline CDR1 is SGHDT and CDR2 is YYEEEE. This CDR3 is 15 amino acids long. The trim removed 1 base at V and 0 bases at J, leaving 1 base unmatched. CDR3 amino acids: CASSLTGDSNQPQHF. The CDR3 DNA reads as TGTGCCAGCAGCTTGACAGGGGATAGCAATCAGCCCCAGCATTTT.

V is TRBV10-3 and J is TRBJ2-7, with 11 bases matching TRBD1. There are 17 residues in the CDR3. CDR1 and CDR2 from the germline V gene are ENHRY and SYGVKD. Trimming at V came to 6 bases and at J to 3 bases, leaving 13 bases not matched to a gene. CDR3 nucleotide sequence: TGTGCCATCAGCCCAGATTCCTCCGGGACAGGGGGCTACGAGCAGTACTTC. Its translation: CAISPDSSGTGGYEQYF.

The chain uses TRBV5-1 and TRBJ2-3, with a tentative D call TRBD1 (5 bases). Germline V gene sequence: CDR1 SGHRS, CDR2 YFSETQ. This CDR3 has 17 amino acids. Trimming shortened V by 4 bases and J by 0 bases, and 18 bases separated the two germline ends. The CDR3 DNA is TGCGCCAGCAGCAATCCGGGCCAGGGCTGGAGCACAGATACGCAGTATTTT. Its protein product is CASSNPGQGWSTDTQYF.

This chain uses TRBV18 with TRBJ2-6; maybe TRBD1 (5 bases). V was pared by 3 bases and J by 0 bases, with 12 bases between. Germline V gene lookup returns CDR1 KGHSH and CDR2 LQKENI. CDR3 length: 17 residues. The CDR3 DNA reads as TGTGCCAGCTCACCTCTGGGGCAGAGCTCTGGGGCCAACGTCCTGACTTTC. Protein sequence: CASSPLGQSSGANVLTF. Together with reference TRBV18 and TRBJ2-6, the CDR3 gives the full variable domain: NAGVMQNPRHLVRRRGQEARLRCSPMKGHSHVYWYRQLPEEGLKFMVYLQKENIIDESGMPKERFSAEFPKEGPSILRIQQVVRGDSAAYFCASSPLGQSSGANVLTFGAGSRLTVL.

V and J are TRBV11-2 and TRBJ2-7; 8 bases line up with TRBD1. CDR1 and CDR2 (germline): SGHAT, FQNNGV. With V trimmed by 2 bases and J by 1 base, 4 bases remained unmatched. The CDR3 consists of 15 residues. CDR3 residues: CASSLTGTGSYEQYF. In nucleotides, the CDR3 is TGTGCCAGCAGCTTAACCGGGACAGGATCCTACGAGCAGTACTTC.